What follows are 7 T cell receptor beta chains derived from one specimen sequenced in a study of cytotoxic CD8 clonotypes in ibrutinib-treated CLL. Clones were sequenced by immunoSEQ multiplex PCR, and TCRdb holds only the in-frame ones, with some missing. This table has approximately 190,000 clones, 75% to 80% appearing once. Sequences were derived from PBMCs, sampled after 12 months of ibrutinib treatment. These receptors were obtained from a human donor with chronic lymphocytic leukemia.

The genes are TRBV9 and TRBJ2-5; 7 nucleotides match TRBD2. Germline V gene sequence: CDR1 SGDLS, CDR2 YYNGEE. The CDR3 consists of 15 residues. V shed 2 bases, J shed 5 bases, and the junction held 9 bases outside the gene matches. The chain's CDR3 is CASSVGGRGAETQYF. CDR3 DNA: TGTGCCAGCAGCGTCGGCGGGAGAGGGGCGGAGACCCAGTACTTC.

This rearrangement joins TRBV6-5 to TRBJ1-4, with D perhaps matching TRBD1 (6 bases). Germline CDR1 is MNHEY and CDR2 is SVGAGI. This CDR3 has 15 residues. Trimming pared 0 bases from V and 5 bases from J, leaving 10 bases between. CDR3 protein: CASSYSRGTNEKLFF. In DNA form, the CDR3 reads TGTGCCAGCAGTTACTCGAGGGGGACCAATGAAAAACTGTTTTTT.

The chain recombines TRBV28 with TRBJ2-4, with TRBD1 identical over 7 bases. CDR1 and CDR2 from the germline V gene are MDHEN and SYDVKM. V lost 7 bases to trimming and J lost 6 bases; unmatched junction nucleotides: 9. The CDR3 length is 14 residues. CDR3 in amino acids: CASNPTGQTNIQYF. The CDR3 DNA reads as TGTGCCAGCAATCCAACGGGACAGACAAACATTCAGTACTTC.

V is TRBV10-2 and J is TRBJ1-5; maybe TRBD1 (5 bases). This CDR3 region has 14 residues. Per germline, CDR1 WSHSY and CDR2 SAAADI. V was cut by 7 bases and J by 5 bases, with 15 bases left in between. In DNA, the CDR3 is TGCGCCAGCAACCCCCAGGGTCTGGATCAGCCCCAGCATTTT. It codes for CASNPQGLDQPQHF.

The chain recombines TRBV5-1 with TRBJ1-1; 9 nucleotides align to TRBD1. Per germline, CDR1 SGHRS and CDR2 YFSETQ. The junction had 6 bases not matched to a gene; V was cut back by 2 bases and J by 4 bases. The CDR3 consists of 15 residues. In DNA form, the CDR3 reads TGCGCCAGCAGCTTTGTGGACAGGGGCTTCACTGAAGCTTTCTTT. This sequence encodes CASSFVDRGFTEAFF. The full variable domain, with the rest looked up from reference TRBV5-1 and TRBJ1-1, is KAGVTQTPRYLIKTRGQQVTLSCSPISGHRSVSWYQQTPGQGLQFLFEYFSETQRNKGNFPGRFSGRQFSNSRSEMNVSTLELGDSALYLCASSFVDRGFTEAFFGQGTRLTVV.

The CDR3 reads CASRAWGNTIYF. The CDR3 DNA follows: TGTGCCAGCAGGGCGTGGGGAAACACCATATATTTT. The rearrangement joins TRBV2 to TRBJ1-3; D is uncertain. CDR1 is SNHLY and CDR2 is FYNNEI in the germline V gene. V gave up 6 bases and J gave up 4 bases, with 7 bases separating them. There are 12 residues in the CDR3.

The chain recombines TRBV25-1 with TRBJ2-7; 10 nucleotides agree with TRBD1. V gave up 1 base and J gave up 0 bases; unmatched junction bases: 6. The CDR3 sequence is 17 residues long. The germline CDR1 and CDR2 sequences are MGHDK and SYGVNS. CDR3 protein: CASSESAGQGTSYEQYF. CDR3 nucleotide sequence: TGTGCCAGCAGTGAATCCGCGGGACAGGGGACCTCCTACGAGCAGTACTTC.